The next 8 T cell receptor beta chains were all read from a single sample in a study of blood T cell repertoires in COVID-19. Only in-frame clones appear in the TCRdb table, and some are missing; sequencing was by immunoSEQ multiplex PCR. The sample yields around 200,000 clones, around 85% seen once. The specimen was peripheral blood. All receptors derive from a man aged 70-80 years with active or convalescent COVID-19.

The chain carries TRBV11-2 and TRBJ2-1; 9 positions agree with TRBD2. The V gene end was trimmed by 3 bases and the J gene end by 4 bases; junction bases not matched to a gene: 4. The CDR3 extends over 15 amino acids. The V gene's germline CDR1 is SGHAT and CDR2 FQNNGV. The CDR3 is CASSFLSGGYNEQFF. The CDR3 DNA follows: TGTGCCAGCAGCTTCCTCAGCGGGGGGTACAATGAGCAGTTCTTC.

This rearrangement joins TRBV19 to TRBJ1-5; tentatively, D is TRBD1 (6 bases). CDR3 length equals 18 residues. Germline CDR1 LNHDA, CDR2 SQIVND (reference sequence). V lost 4 bases and J lost 3, with 22 bases in between. CDR3 protein: CASSRGGEHRAANQPQHF. DNA for the CDR3: TGTGCCAGTAGTAGAGGGGGGGAACACAGGGCTGCCAATCAGCCCCAGCATTTT. The whole variable domain, filled in from reference TRBV19 and TRBJ1-5, reads DGGITQSPKYLFRKEGQNVTLSCEQNLNHDAMYWYRQDPGQGLRLIYYSQIVNDFQKGDIAEGYSVSREKKESFPLTVTSAQKNPTAFYLCASSRGGEHRAANQPQHFGDGTRLSIL.

This rearrangement joins TRBV6-5 to TRBJ1-2; tentatively, D is TRBD1 (5 bases). V lost 6 bases and J 3 bases, leaving 14 bases between the germline ends. Per germline, CDR1 MNHEY and CDR2 SVGAGI. The CDR3 is 14 residues long. The CDR3 DNA reads TGTGCCAGCAGCCCAGAGATAGGGGACTATGGCTACACCTTC. As protein: CASSPEIGDYGYTF.

The V call is TRBV5-5, the J call TRBJ2-1, with D perhaps matching TRBD2 (5 bases). V dropped 0 bases and J dropped 9 bases, with 13 bases sitting between them. The CDR3 is made up of 14 amino acids. The germline gives CDR1 SGHKS, CDR2 YYEKEE (reference sequence). CDR3 in DNA: TGTGCCAGCAGCTTGGGGGTAGGGAGTAGTGAGCAGTTCTTC. The encoded protein is CASSLGVGSSEQFF.

This clone was found a few times. The chain joins TRBV4-1 to TRBJ1-4, with D maybe TRBD1 (6 bases). The CDR3 runs 13 residues. V was pared by 8 bases and J by 11 bases, with 18 bases between. Per germline, CDR1 MGHRA and CDR2 YSYEKL. DNA for the CDR3: TGCGCCAGCCGCATGGAGGGGGGGAAGAAACTGTTTTTT. It is translated as CASRMEGGKKLFF.

With regard to this clone: A read error may explain this, as a much larger clone is one base away. Different DNA sequences within this sample yield the same CDR3. The chain joins TRBV4-1 to TRBJ2-2; TRBD2 might be the D (7 bases). Germline V gives CDR1 MGHRA, CDR2 YSYEKL. The CDR3 is 18 residues long. With 0 bases removed from V and 4 bases from J, the gap between germline ends came to 18 bases. The CDR3 sequence is CASSQDSRGGASTGELFF. The CDR3 DNA is TGCGCCAGCAGCCAAGATAGTCGTGGGGGGGCCTCCACCGGGGAGCTGTTTTTT.

About this clone: In the same sample, other DNA sequences code for this CDR3. The genes are TRBV6-5 and TRBJ1-2, with TRBD1 identical over 11 bases. The junction had 2 bases not matched to a gene; V was cut back by 5 bases and J by 3 bases. Germline V gene data show CDR1 as MNHEY and CDR2 as SVGAGI. This CDR3 comprises 14 residues. CDR3 sequence (DNA): TGTGCCAGCAGTCCGGACAGGGGGCACTATGGCTACACCTTC. It encodes CASSPDRGHYGYTF.

The genes are TRBV11-2 and TRBJ2-1; TRBD2 aligns across 7 bases. The CDR3 extends over 14 amino acids. Germline assignment: CDR1 SGHAT and CDR2 FQNNGV. V lost 5 bases to trimming and J lost 0 bases; unmatched junction nucleotides: 1. The CDR3 spells CASSRGSSYNEQFF. DNA for the CDR3: TGTGCCAGCAGCCGCGGGAGCTCCTACAATGAGCAGTTCTTC.